A single sample gave rise to the 14 T cell receptor beta chains below, sequenced in a study of Graves' ophthalmopathy and Graves' hyperthyroidism listed by TCRdb under 2018. TCRdb shows the sequencer as Illumina HiSeq 2000. For repertoire sequencing, TCR beta CDR3 regions were amplified from RNA transcripts. A first-round RT-PCR used HTBI primers with the Qiagen OneStep RT-PCR kit, followed by a second-round multiplex PCR, size selection and purification. The public reads were reprocessed in TCRdb via fastp at Q25 and MiXCR, keeping in-frame beta chains. CDR3 protein duplicates are merged, each entry listing the most common genes and DNA. The sample data list around 1,200,000 distinct CDR3 sequences, and about 36% of these were observed just once. The ten top clones hold 8.5% to 14% of the sample. Sequencing was carried out using peripheral blood or thyroid tissue (not recorded which). These receptors all stem from an adult man with Graves' hyperthyroidism.

There are a few counts of this clonotype. V gene TRBV12-3 or TRBV12-4 combines with J gene TRBJ2-7; D not certain. V dropped 1 base and J dropped 9 bases, with 10 bases sitting between them. The length of the CDR3 is 12 residues. The CDR3 loop is CASSLGVMGQYF. The CDR3 coding sequence is TGTGCCAGCAGTTTAGGAGTCATGGGGCAGTACTTC.

Concerning this clonotype itself: Since a much larger clone is just one base distant, this may be a read error. The V call is TRBV12-3 or TRBV12-4, the J call TRBJ2-7; TRBD2 matches 9 bases. The V gene end was trimmed by 4 bases and the J gene end by 4 bases; junction bases not matched to a gene: 5. CDR3 length: 14 residues. DNA for the CDR3: TGTGCCAGCAGTTGGTCTAGCGGGATTTACGAGCAGTACTTC. It specifies CASSWSSGIYEQYF.

This clonotype has a handful of counts. V usage is TRBV29-1 and J usage is TRBJ1-6; possible D gene TRBD1, 5 bases. In germline, CDR1 is SQVTM, CDR2 ANQGSEA. The CDR3 length is 13 residues. V was clipped by 6 bases and J by 7 bases, with 13 bases between them. CDR3 DNA sequence: TGCAGCGTCGCCGGGACGGTAAATTCACCCCTCCACTTT. Encoded protein: CSVAGTVNSPLHF.

Regarding this clonotype: With a much larger clone just one base away, this may be a read error. The chain carries TRBV7-9 and TRBJ2-7, with D uncertain. Germline CDR1 reads SEHNR; CDR2 reads FQNEAQ (reference sequence). This CDR3 has 14 amino acids. V was cut by 7 bases and J by 5 bases, with 18 bases left in between. The CDR3 spells CASTLDERRHEQYF. The CDR3 DNA follows: TGTGCCAGCACCCTAGACGAGAGAAGACACGAGCAGTACTTC.

V gene TRBV12-3 or TRBV12-4 combines with J gene TRBJ2-6; D is perhaps TRBD2 (5 bases). Deletions cut 4 bases from V and 4 bases from J, with 20 bases between. This CDR3 spans 18 amino acids. The CDR3, as DNA: TGTGCCAGCAGTTACGGCATGGCCGGGGAGCTGGGGGCCAACGTCCTGACTTTC. Translation: CASSYGMAGELGANVLTF.

The CDR3 spells CASQGSNQPQHF. The CDR3 DNA reads as TGTGCTAGTCAGGGCAGCAATCAGCCCCAGCATTTT. The chain combines TRBV6-1 with TRBJ1-5; perhaps TRBD1 as D (5 bases). The CDR3 is made up of 12 amino acids. Germline V gene sequence: CDR1 MNHNS, CDR2 SASEGT.

In this sample, this clonotype turned up many times. The V call is TRBV11-2, the J call TRBJ2-5, with a tentative D call TRBD1 (6 bases). The V and J ends lost 5 bases and 3 bases respectively, with 25 bases between them. The CDR3 is made up of 18 amino acids. Germline V gives CDR1 SGHAT, CDR2 FQNNGV. CDR3 in amino acids: CASSPTPTTGTPEETQYF. The CDR3 region has the DNA TGTGCCAGCAGCCCAACACCCACCACAGGGACGCCCGAAGAGACCCAGTACTTC.

The chain uses TRBV30 and TRBJ1-1; TRBD1 matches 8 bases. This CDR3 has 13 amino acids. CDR1 and CDR2 (germline): GTSNPN, SVGIG (reference sequence). With 0 bases clipped from V and 7 bases from J, the junction kept 4 bases outside the gene matches. CDR3 residues: CAWSVLGTGEAFF. The CDR3 nucleotides read TGTGCCTGGAGTGTACTTGGGACAGGTGAAGCTTTCTTT.

The rearrangement links TRBV10-2 to TRBJ1-2; no firm D call. Germline V gene lookup returns CDR1 WSHSY and CDR2 SAAADI. The V and J ends lost 2 bases and 4 bases respectively, with 11 bases between them. CDR3 size: 14 residues. The CDR3 DNA reads as TGCGCCAGCAGTGAGCCGGACGGATTCTATGGCTACACCTTC. Translation: CASSEPDGFYGYTF.

This clonotype was seen repeatedly, ten times or more. The J gene is TRBJ2-6, the V gene TRBV6-5, with D possibly TRBD1 on 5 matching bases. V dropped 6 bases and J dropped 2 bases, with 11 bases sitting between them. Looked up from germline, CDR1 is MNHEY and CDR2 is SVGAGI. The CDR3 extends over 15 amino acids. CDR3 loop: CASSRVSTGANVLTF. In DNA form, the CDR3 reads TGTGCCAGCAGCAGGGTTTCCACTGGGGCCAACGTCCTGACTTTC.

The rearrangement uses TRBV2 and TRBJ1-2; the D gene is possibly TRBD1 (5 bases). The germline V gene has CDR1 SNHLY and CDR2 FYNNEI. Trimming removed 6 bases at V and 4 bases at J, with 15 bases between. This CDR3 comprises 14 residues. Written as DNA, the CDR3 is TGTGCCAGCAGGGGGGGTCTTGACAGCTATGGCTACACCTTC. This sequence encodes CASRGGLDSYGYTF.

V and J are TRBV11-2 and TRBJ2-5; D possibly uses TRBD1 or TRBD2 (6 bases each). Trimming removed 1 base at V and 4 bases at J, with 16 bases between. CDR3 length equals 16 residues. CDR1 and CDR2 (germline): SGHAT, FQNNGV. The CDR3 DNA is TGTGCCAGCAGCTTAGTGGGGGGCGCGATTGGAGAGACCCAGTACTTC. Its protein product is CASSLVGGAIGETQYF.

The chain couples TRBV5-1 to TRBJ1-1, with a weak D call TRBD1 (6 bases). Per germline, CDR1 SGHRS and CDR2 YFSETQ. Trimming pared 4 bases from V and 1 base from J, leaving 17 bases between. This CDR3 has 16 amino acids. The DNA of the CDR3 is TGCGCCAGCAGCCCGACCCTTGGGACAAGGAACACTGAAGCTTTCTTT. Protein product: CASSPTLGTRNTEAFF.

This clonotype was seen a single time. The gene calls are TRBV29-1 and TRBJ2-5; weak D call: TRBD1 (6 bases). V lost 7 bases to trimming and J lost 7 bases, with 19 bases between them. CDR3 size: 13 residues. Germline V lookup: CDR1 SQVTM, CDR2 ANQGSEA. CDR3 sequence: CSGTDSYGATQYF. The CDR3 nucleotides are TGCAGCGGCACGGACAGTTACGGGGCGACCCAGTACTTC.